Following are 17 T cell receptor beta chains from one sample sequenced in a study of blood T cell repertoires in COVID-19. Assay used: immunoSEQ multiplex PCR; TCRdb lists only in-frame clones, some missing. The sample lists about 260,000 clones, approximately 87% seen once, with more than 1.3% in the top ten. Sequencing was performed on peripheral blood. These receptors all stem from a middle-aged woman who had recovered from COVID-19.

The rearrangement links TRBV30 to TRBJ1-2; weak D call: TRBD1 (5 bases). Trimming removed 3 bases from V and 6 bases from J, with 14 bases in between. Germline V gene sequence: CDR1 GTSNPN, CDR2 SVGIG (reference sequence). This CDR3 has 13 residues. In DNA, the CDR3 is TGTGCCTGGAGGCGGGACCAATGGGATGGCTACACCTTC. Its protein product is CAWRRDQWDGYTF.

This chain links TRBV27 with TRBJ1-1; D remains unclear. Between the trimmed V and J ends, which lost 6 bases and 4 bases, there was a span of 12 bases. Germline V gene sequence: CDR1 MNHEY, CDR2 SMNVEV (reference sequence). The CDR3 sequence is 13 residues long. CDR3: CASRFSGGTEAFF. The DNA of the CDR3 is TGTGCCAGCAGATTTTCGGGAGGCACTGAAGCTTTCTTT.

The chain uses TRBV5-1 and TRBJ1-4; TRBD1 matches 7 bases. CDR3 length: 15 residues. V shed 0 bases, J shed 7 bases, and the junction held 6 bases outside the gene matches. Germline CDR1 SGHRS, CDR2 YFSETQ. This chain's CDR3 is CASSLEGGGGEKLFF. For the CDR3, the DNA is TGCGCCAGCAGCTTGGAAGGGGGCGGTGGTGAAAAACTGTTTTTT.

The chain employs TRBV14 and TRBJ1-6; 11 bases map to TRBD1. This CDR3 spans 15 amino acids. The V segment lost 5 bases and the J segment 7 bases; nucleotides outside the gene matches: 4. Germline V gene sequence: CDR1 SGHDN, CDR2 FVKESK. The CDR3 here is CASSGQGARNSPLHF. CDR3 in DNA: TGTGCCAGCAGCGGACAGGGGGCTAGGAATTCACCCCTCCACTTT. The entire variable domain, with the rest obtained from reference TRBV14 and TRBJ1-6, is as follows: EAGVTQFPSHSVIEKGQTVTLRCDPISGHDNLYWYRRVMGKEIKFLLHFVKESKQDESGMPNNRFLAERTGGTYSTLKVQPAELEDSGVYFCASSGQGARNSPLHFGNGTRLTVT.

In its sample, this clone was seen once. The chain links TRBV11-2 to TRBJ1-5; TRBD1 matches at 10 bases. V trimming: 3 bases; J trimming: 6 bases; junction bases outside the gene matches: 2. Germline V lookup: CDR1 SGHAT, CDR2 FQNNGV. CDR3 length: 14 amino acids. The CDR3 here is CASSLTGGPQPQHF. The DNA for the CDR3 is TGTGCCAGCAGCTTGACAGGGGGCCCTCAGCCCCAGCATTTT.

CDR3 sequence (DNA): TGTGCCAGCAGTGAAGACTGGGGGACAGGCAATCAGCCCCAGCATTTT. Translation: CASSEDWGTGNQPQHF. This rearrangement joins TRBV2 to TRBJ1-5; TRBD1 matches 7 bases. CDR1 is SNHLY and CDR2 is FYNNEI in the germline V gene. The CDR3 extends over 16 amino acids. V lost 1 base and J lost 2; bases outside the gene matches: 5.

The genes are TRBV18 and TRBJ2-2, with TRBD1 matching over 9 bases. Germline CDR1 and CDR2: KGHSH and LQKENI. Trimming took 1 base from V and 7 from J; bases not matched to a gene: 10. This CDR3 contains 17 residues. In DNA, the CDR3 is TGTGCCAGCTCACCACAACAGACAGGGGGGGACGGCGGGGAGCTGTTTTTT. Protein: CASSPQQTGGDGGELFF. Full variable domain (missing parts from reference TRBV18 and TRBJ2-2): NAGVMQNPRHLVRRRGQEARLRCSPMKGHSHVYWYRQLPEEGLKFMVYLQKENIIDESGMPKERFSAEFPKEGPSILRIQQVVRGDSAAYFCASSPQQTGGDGGELFFGEGSRLTVL.

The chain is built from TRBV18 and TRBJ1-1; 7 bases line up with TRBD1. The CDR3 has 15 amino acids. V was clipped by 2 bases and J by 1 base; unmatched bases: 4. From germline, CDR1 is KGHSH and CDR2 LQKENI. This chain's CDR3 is CASSPSAGGNTEAFF. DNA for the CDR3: TGTGCCAGCTCACCATCTGCAGGGGGGAACACTGAAGCTTTCTTT. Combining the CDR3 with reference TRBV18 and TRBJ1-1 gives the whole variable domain NAGVMQNPRHLVRRRGQEARLRCSPMKGHSHVYWYRQLPEEGLKFMVYLQKENIIDESGMPKERFSAEFPKEGPSILRIQQVVRGDSAAYFCASSPSAGGNTEAFFGQGTRLTVV.

This chain's CDR3 is CSVEGFRLGVHEQFF. The CDR3 DNA reads TGCAGCGTTGAAGGATTCCGTCTAGGGGTTCATGAGCAGTTCTTC. The rearrangement uses TRBV29-1 and TRBJ2-1; TRBD1 might be the D (5 bases). V was cut by 1 base and J by 8 bases, with 18 bases left in between. Germline-derived CDR1 and CDR2 are SQVTM and ANQGSEA. The CDR3 runs to 15 residues.

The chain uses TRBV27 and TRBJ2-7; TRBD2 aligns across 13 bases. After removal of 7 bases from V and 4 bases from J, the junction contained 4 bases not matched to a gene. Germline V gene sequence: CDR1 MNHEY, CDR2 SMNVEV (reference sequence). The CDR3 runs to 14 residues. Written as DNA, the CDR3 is TGTGCCAGCACCCGGACTAGCGGGGGTTACGAGCAGTACTTC. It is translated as CASTRTSGGYEQYF.

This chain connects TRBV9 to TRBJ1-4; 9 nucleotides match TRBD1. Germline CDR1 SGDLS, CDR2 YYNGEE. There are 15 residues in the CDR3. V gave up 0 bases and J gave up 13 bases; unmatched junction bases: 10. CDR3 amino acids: CASSVGRTGVDRLFF. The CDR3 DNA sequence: TGTGCCAGCAGCGTAGGAAGGACAGGGGTCGATAGACTGTTTTTT.

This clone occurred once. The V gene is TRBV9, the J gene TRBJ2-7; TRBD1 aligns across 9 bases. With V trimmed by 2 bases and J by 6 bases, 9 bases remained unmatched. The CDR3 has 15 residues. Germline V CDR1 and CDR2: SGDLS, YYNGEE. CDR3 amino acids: CASSVGQGHYGEQYF. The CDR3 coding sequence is TGTGCCAGCAGCGTGGGACAGGGACATTACGGCGAGCAGTACTTC.

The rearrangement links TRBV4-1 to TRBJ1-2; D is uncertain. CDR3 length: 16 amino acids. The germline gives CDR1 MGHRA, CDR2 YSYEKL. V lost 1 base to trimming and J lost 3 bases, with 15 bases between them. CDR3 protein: CASSQVGPLLDYGYTF. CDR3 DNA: TGCGCCAGCAGCCAAGTTGGACCCTTACTAGACTATGGCTACACCTTC.

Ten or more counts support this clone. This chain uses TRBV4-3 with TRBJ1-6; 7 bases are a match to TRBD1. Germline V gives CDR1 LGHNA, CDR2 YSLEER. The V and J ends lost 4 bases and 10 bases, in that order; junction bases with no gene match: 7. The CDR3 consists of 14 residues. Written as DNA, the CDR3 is TGCGCCAGCAGCCCGAGGGACAGCTGGTCACCCCTCCACTTT. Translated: CASSPRDSWSPLHF.

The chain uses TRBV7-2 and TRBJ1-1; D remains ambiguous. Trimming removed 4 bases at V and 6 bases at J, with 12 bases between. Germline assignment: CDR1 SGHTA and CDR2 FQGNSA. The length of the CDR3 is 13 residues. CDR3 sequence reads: CASSSYAGAEAFF. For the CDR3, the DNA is TGTGCCAGCAGCTCGTACGCAGGCGCTGAAGCTTTCTTT.

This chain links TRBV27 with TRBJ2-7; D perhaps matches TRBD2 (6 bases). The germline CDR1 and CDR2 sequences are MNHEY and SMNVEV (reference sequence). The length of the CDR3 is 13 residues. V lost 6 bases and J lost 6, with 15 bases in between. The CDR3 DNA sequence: TGTGCCAGCAGAACAGGATGGGGAGGCGAGCAGTACTTC. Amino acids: CASRTGWGGEQYF.

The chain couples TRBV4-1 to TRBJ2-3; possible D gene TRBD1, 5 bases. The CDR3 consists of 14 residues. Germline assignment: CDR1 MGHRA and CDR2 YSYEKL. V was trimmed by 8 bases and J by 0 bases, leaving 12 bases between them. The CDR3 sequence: CASSRQLSTDTQYF. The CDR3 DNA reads TGCGCCAGCTCCCGACAGTTAAGCACAGATACGCAGTATTTT.